The entry below describes one T cell receptor (beta chain). The antigen remains undetermined. TCRdb keeps only in-frame clones here, not all; method: immunoSEQ multiplex PCR. The sample has around 150,000 clones; 75% to 90% are singletons. The data were obtained in a study of lymphopenia after photon versus proton radiotherapy. Study-wide findings and caveats: Oligoclonal CD8+ Temra expansion after nadir drove photon patients' diversity drop. Larger post-nadir TCR diversity loss correlated inversely with survival in deceased patients. Relative stability marked proton patients; photon patients lost diversity and naive cells. Only patients who died were analyzed for survival; proton advantage is unproven.

Germline V gives CDR1 MNHEY, CDR2 SVGAGI. With 6 bases clipped from V and 3 bases from J, the junction kept 9 bases outside the gene matches. The CDR3 is made up of 15 amino acids. The receptor comes from a man aged 50 to 60 with gastric cancer. This specimen consisted of peripheral blood, obtained from a patient treated with photon-based radiotherapy. J is TRBJ1-2 and V is TRBV6-5; 8 bases align to TRBD1. As DNA, the CDR3 is TGTGCCAGCAGCCCCCGGACAGGGAGGGACTATGGCTACACCTTC. Its translation: CASSPRTGRDYGYTF.